The clone carrying this TCR beta chain has just a few counts. As yet, its antigen is unknown. V shed 3 bases and J shed 4 bases, with 9 bases lying between them. The CDR3 is made up of 13 amino acids. Germline CDR1 MNHNS, CDR2 SASEGT. Healthy Caucasians from Russia aged roughly 6 to 95 served as donors. Drawing of peripheral blood yielded approximately 10 milliliters from each donor. PBMCs numbering at least 6.5 million were isolated per sample. This sample stems from a study of blood T cells in healthy people across ages. Study results and caveats: The diversity estimates, figures obtained from one million T cells, were considered underestimates.

Next came a second PCR, run for about 7 to 12 cycles, which used a sample-barcoded 5' primer along with a J-beta primer mix. TCRdb analysed the 5' RACE reads with MiXCR anew, one entry per CDR3 protein. The sample holds roughly 800,000 distinct CDR3 sequences, 53% seen once. J is TRBJ1-1 and V is TRBV6-1; unclear D gene. Sequences were obtained from blood. The TCR was taken from an elderly man in good health. The CDR3 sequence is CASSDKTSTEAFF. The CDR3 DNA reads TGTGCCAGCAGTGATAAGACATCCACTGAAGCTTTCTTT.